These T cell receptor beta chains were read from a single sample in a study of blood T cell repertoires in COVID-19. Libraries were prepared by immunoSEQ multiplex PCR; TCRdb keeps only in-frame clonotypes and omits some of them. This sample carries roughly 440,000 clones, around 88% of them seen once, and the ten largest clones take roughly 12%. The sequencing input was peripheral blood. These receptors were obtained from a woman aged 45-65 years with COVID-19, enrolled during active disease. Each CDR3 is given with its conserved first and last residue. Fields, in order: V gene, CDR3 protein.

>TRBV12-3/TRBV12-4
CASSLRQAGELFF
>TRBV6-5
CASSYSIVVTEQFF
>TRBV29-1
CSVEGTREESFGYTF
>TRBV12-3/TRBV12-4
CASRSRGNTEAFF
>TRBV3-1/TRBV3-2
CASSLGTADTGELFF
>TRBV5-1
CASSFAGERGETQYF
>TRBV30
CAWEGGSKNIQYF
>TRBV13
CASSFGTAMEQYF
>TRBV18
CASSPREAPISGYTF
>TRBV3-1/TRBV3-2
CASSQNEVNEQYF
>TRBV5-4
CASSLGRTGGLSYEQYF
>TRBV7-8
CASSDSGAYQPQHF
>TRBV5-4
CASSLDQGSIEQYF
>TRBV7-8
CASSVRDSRYEQYF
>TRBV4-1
CASSQDQVPGANVLTF
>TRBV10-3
CAISGTTVNYGYTF
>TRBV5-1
CASSSDGVSGNTIYF
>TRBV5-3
CARSLTDRGFPRVSSYEQYF
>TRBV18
CASSPGTGELDTQYF
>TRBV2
CASSDGEQFF
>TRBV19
CASRLTDPNSGNTIYF
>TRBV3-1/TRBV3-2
CASSQGLAAYEQYF
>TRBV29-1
CSVEAGYEQYF
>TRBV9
CASSVGGQILSGNTIYF
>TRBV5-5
CASSLGVGDEQYF
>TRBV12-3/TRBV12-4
CASTYPGTEAFF
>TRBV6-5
CASSPGGNHLVF
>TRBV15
CATSGETYGYTF